This T cell receptor beta chain was sequenced for a study of early T cells in non-severe SARS-CoV-2 infection. The wider study: Investigators sequenced bulk RNA drawn from unsorted whole blood, and chains remained unpaired.

The CDR3 is 13 amino acids. Germline values: CDR1 MNHEY, CDR2 SVGAGI. The ends lost 7 bases at V and 5 bases at J; junction bases unmatched: 5. This clonotype was recorded many times. Its antigen is not identified. Points from the study as a whole: Private and CD4 specificities were missed by VDJdb matching, skewed to anti-spike CD8.

Unique molecular identifiers were attached to individual cDNA molecules. MiXCR, applied by TCRdb to the 5' RACE reads, yields one record per CDR3 protein. Found here are under 35,000 distinct CDR3 sequences, about 5% of them singletons; the top ten hold roughly an eighth. The genes are TRBV6-5 and TRBJ2-7, with 10 positions matching TRBD1. Input material: whole blood. This receptor was obtained from an adult who was a healthcare worker with PCR-confirmed SARS-CoV-2 infection or an uninfected control (not recorded which). This CDR3 is CASIRTGGNEQYF. CDR3 nucleotides: TGTGCCAGCATCCGGACAGGGGGGAACGAGCAGTACTTC.